A selection of T cell receptor beta chains follows, all from one sample in a study of blood T cell repertoires in COVID-19. The assay was immunoSEQ multiplex PCR, and TCRdb's table has in-frame clones only and misses some. Of under 400,000 clones in the sample, roughly 88% were seen once. The sample comprised peripheral blood. These TCRs come from a woman between 25 and 40 years old with COVID-19, enrolled during active disease. The CDR3 runs from the conserved cysteine through the conserved F or W. The D gene is left open where the match is weak. Part of the rows lack a size; the others show once, few, many or a class for expanded clones.

DNA: TGTGCCACCAGCAGAGATGGAGGGGATGGCCTCCACTTT
CDR3: CATSRDGGDGLHF
J: TRBJ1-6
V: TRBV15
D: NA
size: NA

DNA: TGTGCCAGCAGCCAACTAGCGGGTCATAGCTCCTACAATGAGCAGTTCTTC
CDR3: CASSQLAGHSSYNEQFF
J: TRBJ2-1
V: TRBV4-2
D: TRBD2
size: NA

DNA: TGCGCCAGTTACGGGGAAAGGGGGTACAATGAGCAGTTCTTC
CDR3: CASYGERGYNEQFF
J: TRBJ2-1
V: TRBV5-1
D: NA
size: few

DNA: TGCGCCAGCAGCCAAAGCGGGGTTAGTTACAATGAGCAGTTCTTC
CDR3: CASSQSGVSYNEQFF
J: TRBJ2-1
V: TRBV5-1
D: TRBD2
size: NA

DNA: TGTGCTAGTGGTTTGTTGACAGGGAAGGGAAACACCATATATTTT
CDR3: CASGLLTGKGNTIYF
J: TRBJ1-3
V: TRBV12-5
D: TRBD1
size: NA

DNA: TGTGCCAGCAGCGCGGACAGGGCTAACTATGGCTACACCTTC
CDR3: CASSADRANYGYTF
J: TRBJ1-2
V: TRBV9
D: TRBD1
size: NA

DNA: TGTGCCATCGGGAAGGAGTCAGGGCAGGAAAAACTGTTTTTT
CDR3: CAIGKESGQEKLFF
J: TRBJ1-4
V: TRBV10-3
D: NA
size: NA

DNA: TGTGCCAGCAGAGAAGGCGGGGGGGTCTTAGAGACCCAGTACTTC
CDR3: CASREGGGVLETQYF
J: TRBJ2-5
V: TRBV11-2
D: TRBD2
size: NA

DNA: TGTGCCAGCAGTTTAGCTCAACTCACGGCCCAGTACTTC
CDR3: CASSLAQLTAQYF
J: TRBJ2-5
V: TRBV6-2/TRBV6-3
D: NA
size: NA

DNA: TGTGCCAGCACCACAGGGAATCAGCCCCAGCATTTT
CDR3: CASTTGNQPQHF
J: TRBJ1-5
V: TRBV12-3/TRBV12-4
D: NA
size: NA

DNA: TGTGCCAGCAGCTTAGATTACCCAACGGCGGCGGGGGGGCTTCGCCAGTTCTTC
CDR3: CASSLDYPTAAGGLRQFF
J: TRBJ2-1
V: TRBV7-6
D: TRBD2
size: NA

DNA: TGTGCCAGCAGAGAGGACAGGGGAGAGACCCAGTACTTC
CDR3: CASREDRGETQYF
J: TRBJ2-5
V: TRBV2
D: TRBD1
size: NA

DNA: TGTGCCAGCAGCCCACAGTGGGCAGCGGCTAGCACAGATACGCAGTATTTT
CDR3: CASSPQWAAASTDTQYF
J: TRBJ2-3
V: TRBV7-9
D: NA
size: NA

DNA: TGTGCCAGCAGCTTAGGGGGCAGAAGGGGAACTGAAGCTTTCTTT
CDR3: CASSLGGRRGTEAFF
J: TRBJ1-1
V: TRBV13
D: NA
size: NA

DNA: TGTGCCAGCAGCTGGACAGGGCCGGGAAACACCATATATTTT
CDR3: CASSWTGPGNTIYF
J: TRBJ1-3
V: TRBV7-9
D: TRBD1
size: once

DNA: TGCAGCGTTGGGGACAGAAACTACTACGAGCAGTACTTC
CDR3: CSVGDRNYYEQYF
J: TRBJ2-7
V: TRBV29-1
D: TRBD1
size: NA

DNA: TGTGCCAGTAGTATAGCATTAGGGCGGGACACTGAAGCTTTCTTT
CDR3: CASSIALGRDTEAFF
J: TRBJ1-1
V: TRBV19
D: NA
size: NA

DNA: TGTGCCAGTAGTGCAGGGGTTCGATCCTACAATGAGCAGTTCTTC
CDR3: CASSAGVRSYNEQFF
J: TRBJ2-1
V: TRBV19
D: NA
size: NA

DNA: TGTGCCAGCTCACCACCCAGCAGGGGGTTTGGAAACACCATATATTTT
CDR3: CASSPPSRGFGNTIYF
J: TRBJ1-3
V: TRBV18
D: TRBD1
size: few

DNA: TGTGCCAGCAGCCCCCCGGGACTAGCGGACAATGAGCAGTTCTTC
CDR3: CASSPPGLADNEQFF
J: TRBJ2-1
V: TRBV4-2
D: TRBD2
size: NA

DNA: TGTGCCAGCACCCCGACAGGGGGGAATCAGCCCCAGCATTTT
CDR3: CASTPTGGNQPQHF
J: TRBJ1-5
V: TRBV6-6
D: TRBD1
size: NA

DNA: TGTGCCAGCTCGACAGCCGGGACAGACCCCTACGAATCTAACTATGGCTACACCTTC
CDR3: CASSTAGTDPYESNYGYTF
J: TRBJ1-2
V: TRBV27
D: TRBD1
size: few

DNA: TGCGCCAGCAGCCAAGTTTTTCCCACTGTTAATGAAAAACTGTTTTTT
CDR3: CASSQVFPTVNEKLFF
J: TRBJ1-4
V: TRBV4-1
D: NA
size: NA